Following are 20 T cell receptor beta chains from one sample sequenced in a study of cytomegalovirus exposure and HLA in healthy donors. Vbeta (60) and Jbeta (13) primers were used in the PCR. The assay was immunoSEQ multiplex PCR, and TCRdb's table has in-frame clones only and misses some. The data contain 110,000 to 150,000 clones, 65% to 75% of them singletons. The specimen was PBMCs. These receptors all stem from a man aged 60-69 years in good health and CMV-seronegative.

This clone was picked up one time. The sample contains more than one DNA sequence encoding this CDR3. The chain has TRBV9 and TRBJ2-7; no firm D call. The CDR3 runs 13 residues. The V end was cut by 0 bases, the J end by 0 bases, with 4 bases between. Germline V gene lookup returns CDR1 SGDLS and CDR2 YYNGEE. CDR3: CASSVAHSYEQYF. CDR3 DNA sequence: TGTGCCAGCAGCGTAGCCCACTCCTACGAGCAGTACTTC.

This sequence joins TRBV5-1 and TRBJ2-2, with 13 bases aligning to TRBD2. The ends lost 9 bases at V and 0 bases at J; junction bases unmatched: 5. CDR3 length equals 16 residues. CDR1 and CDR2 (germline): SGHRS, YFSETQ. The CDR3, as DNA: TGCGCCACCCAGGGACTAGCGGGGACGAACACCGGGGAGCTGTTTTTT. The encoded protein is CATQGLAGTNTGELFF.

The J gene is TRBJ1-4, the V gene TRBV5-8; 8 nucleotides align to TRBD1. The germline V gene encodes CDR1 SGHTS and CDR2 YDEGEE. V lost 3 bases to trimming and J lost 8 bases; unmatched junction nucleotides: 6. CDR3 length: 14 amino acids. The CDR3 region is CASSSRGLVEKLFF. The CDR3 coding sequence is TGTGCCAGCAGCTCCAGGGGGCTCGTGGAAAAACTGTTTTTT. The full variable domain, completed using reference TRBV5-8 and TRBJ1-4, is EAGVTQSPTHLIKTRGQQATLRCSPISGHTSVYWYQQALGLGLQFLLWYDEGEERNRGNFPPRFSGRQFPNYSSELNVNALELEDSALYLCASSSRGLVEKLFFGSGTQLSVL.

The chain couples TRBV28 to TRBJ2-5; 10 bases are shared with TRBD2. CDR3 length equals 15 residues. Germline CDR1 reads MDHEN; CDR2 reads SYDVKM. V gave up 2 bases and J gave up 4 bases; unmatched junction bases: 4. Here the CDR3 reads CASSLSGRGGETQYF. For the CDR3, the DNA is TGTGCCAGCAGTTTAAGCGGGAGGGGGGGAGAGACCCAGTACTTC.

This clone turned up a few times. The chain is built from TRBV19 and TRBJ2-1; 10 bases agree with TRBD2. The junction had 4 bases not matched to a gene; V was cut back by 2 bases and J by 0 bases. Germline CDR1 and CDR2: LNHDA and SQIVND (reference sequence). The CDR3 consists of 17 residues. DNA of the CDR3: TGTGCCAGTAGTATAATAAGCGGGAGGGCCTCCTACAATGAGCAGTTCTTC. The encoded protein is CASSIISGRASYNEQFF.

This chain joins TRBV7-8 and TRBJ1-2; a possible D gene is TRBD1 (5 bases). CDR3 length equals 15 residues. Per the germline V gene, CDR1 is SGHVS and CDR2 is FQNEAQ. Between the trimmed V and J ends, which lost 2 bases and 6 bases, there was a span of 16 bases. The CDR3 region is CASSLFQGEKDGYTF. As DNA, the CDR3 is TGTGCCAGCAGCTTATTTCAGGGCGAAAAGGATGGCTACACCTTC.

This clone has more than one count but fewer than ten. The chain carries TRBV7-6 and TRBJ2-2; D perhaps matches TRBD1 (5 bases). The V gene lost 0 bases and the J gene lost 5 bases, with 13 bases spanning the gap. There are 16 residues in the CDR3. Germline V CDR1 and CDR2: SGHVS, FNYEAQ. This CDR3 reads CASSLAVGRFTGELFF. CDR3 bases: TGTGCCAGCAGCTTAGCGGTGGGGCGTTTTACCGGGGAGCTGTTTTTT.

The genes are TRBV7-2 and TRBJ1-1; possible D gene TRBD1, 6 bases. The CDR3 has 15 residues. Germline CDR1 and CDR2: SGHTA and FQGNSA. The V gene lost 3 bases and the J gene lost 6 bases, with 17 bases spanning the gap. The CDR3 DNA is TGTGCCAGCAGCTTGGATTCGGGGGGCGCGTCTGAAGCTTTCTTT. This sequence encodes CASSLDSGGASEAFF.

V is TRBV29-1 and J is TRBJ1-1; 8 bases are shared with TRBD1. Germline lookup yields CDR1 SQVTM and CDR2 ANQGSEA. The CDR3 is 15 amino acids. V trimming: 4 bases; J trimming: 0 bases; junction bases outside the gene matches: 7. The CDR3 loop is CSVVRRQGLNTEAFF. The CDR3 coding sequence is TGCAGCGTTGTTCGCCGACAGGGGTTGAACACTGAAGCTTTCTTT.

The rearrangement joins TRBV29-1 to TRBJ1-5; TRBD1 agrees at 10 bases. Trimming took 5 bases from V and 2 from J; bases not matched to a gene: 3. This CDR3 region has 14 residues. Germline V gene lookup returns CDR1 SQVTM and CDR2 ANQGSEA. The CDR3 loop reads CSVTGTGGNQPQHF. DNA of the CDR3: TGCAGCGTTACCGGGACAGGGGGCAATCAGCCCCAGCATTTT.

CDR3 coding DNA: TGTGCCAGCAGTGAATTAGCGGGATTCAGGGATACGCAGTATTTT. Translated: CASSELAGFRDTQYF. V usage is TRBV6-1 and J usage is TRBJ2-3; 8 nucleotides align to TRBD2. Germline CDR1 reads MNHNS; CDR2 reads SASEGT. The V and J ends lost 2 bases and 6 bases, in that order; junction bases with no gene match: 7. The CDR3 contains 15 residues.

Only a few counts were recorded for this clone. The rearrangement links TRBV15 to TRBJ1-4; 9 bases match TRBD1. CDR3 length equals 15 residues. Trimming cost V 4 bases and J 4 bases; bases outside gene matches: 4. In germline, CDR1 is LNHNV, CDR2 YYDKDF (reference sequence). In DNA, the CDR3 is TGTGCCACCAGCACCGAGGGACAGGGTAATGAAAAACTGTTTTTT. This gives the protein CATSTEGQGNEKLFF.

This chain links TRBV6-1 with TRBJ2-7; possible D gene TRBD2, 6 bases. The CDR3 is 15 residues long. Germline lookup yields CDR1 MNHNS and CDR2 SASEGT. Trimming removed 2 bases from V and 5 bases from J, with 16 bases in between. CDR3 coding DNA: TGTGCCAGCAGTGAATTCATAGTCGGAGGGGACGAGCAGTACTTC. Translated, it gives CASSEFIVGGDEQYF.

This chain links TRBV5-4 with TRBJ2-1; D is perhaps TRBD2 (5 bases). The germline V gene has CDR1 SGHNT and CDR2 YYREEE (reference sequence). Trimming left V 3 bases short and J 8 bases short, with 15 bases between. CDR3 length equals 14 residues. This chain's CDR3 is CASSSIGISYEQFF. Here the CDR3 DNA reads TGTGCCAGCAGCTCTATCGGGATTTCTTATGAGCAGTTCTTC.

The rearrangement uses TRBV29-1 and TRBJ1-1; D ambiguous. Germline-derived CDR1 and CDR2 are SQVTM and ANQGSEA. The CDR3 spans 12 residues. V lost 5 bases to trimming and J lost 0 bases, with 7 bases between them. The CDR3 loop is CSVPPMNTEAFF. CDR3 in DNA: TGCAGCGTTCCCCCTATGAACACTGAAGCTTTCTTT.

The genes are TRBV7-9 and TRBJ2-3, with 13 bases matching TRBD2. Germline lookup yields CDR1 SEHNR and CDR2 FQNEAQ (reference sequence). Germline trimming cut 5 bases from V and 6 bases from J; bases unmatched to any gene: 8. The CDR3 covers 16 residues. The CDR3 bases are TGTGCCAGCAGCCGACTAGCGGGAGGTGGGATTGATACGCAGTATTTT. It translates to CASSRLAGGGIDTQYF.

The chain recombines TRBV18 with TRBJ2-5; maybe TRBD2 (6 bases). Germline CDR1 and CDR2: KGHSH and LQKENI. Trimming stripped 5 bases from V and 4 bases from J, with 11 bases between. The CDR3 contains 13 residues. DNA of the CDR3: TGTGCCAGCTCAACGCCGGGGGTAGAGACCCAGTACTTC. This gives the protein CASSTPGVETQYF.

This rearrangement joins TRBV4-2 to TRBJ1-3, with D perhaps TRBD1 (5 bases). V shed 1 base and J shed 0 bases, with 10 bases lying between them. The CDR3 covers 16 residues. The germline V gene encodes CDR1 LGHNA and CDR2 YNFKEQ. As DNA, the CDR3 is TGTGCCAGCAGCCAAGTCCAAGGGGCCTCTGGAAACACCATATATTTT. As protein: CASSQVQGASGNTIYF.

The chain combines TRBV5-1 with TRBJ2-5; the D is unclear. The CDR3 consists of 12 residues. CDR1 is SGHRS and CDR2 is YFSETQ in the germline V gene. V was cut by 1 base and J by 1 base, with 2 bases left in between. The DNA for the CDR3 is TGCGCCAGCAGCTTGCGCCAAGAGACCCAGTACTTC. This gives the protein CASSLRQETQYF.

The chain joins TRBV7-9 to TRBJ1-5; perhaps TRBD1 as D (5 bases). The CDR3 is made up of 15 amino acids. Germline assignment: CDR1 SEHNR and CDR2 FQNEAQ (reference sequence). Trimming removed 5 bases from V and 0 bases from J, with 11 bases in between. CDR3 residues: CASSPGIYSNQPQHF. For the CDR3, the DNA is TGTGCCAGCAGCCCAGGGATTTATAGCAATCAGCCCCAGCATTTT. The variable domain in full, with the rest retrieved from reference TRBV7-9 and TRBJ1-5, is DTGVSQNPRHKITKRGQNVTFRCDPISEHNRLYWYRQTLGQGPEFLTYFQNEAQLEKSRLLSDRFSAERPKGSFSTLEIQRTEQGDSAMYLCASSPGIYSNQPQHFGDGTRLSIL.